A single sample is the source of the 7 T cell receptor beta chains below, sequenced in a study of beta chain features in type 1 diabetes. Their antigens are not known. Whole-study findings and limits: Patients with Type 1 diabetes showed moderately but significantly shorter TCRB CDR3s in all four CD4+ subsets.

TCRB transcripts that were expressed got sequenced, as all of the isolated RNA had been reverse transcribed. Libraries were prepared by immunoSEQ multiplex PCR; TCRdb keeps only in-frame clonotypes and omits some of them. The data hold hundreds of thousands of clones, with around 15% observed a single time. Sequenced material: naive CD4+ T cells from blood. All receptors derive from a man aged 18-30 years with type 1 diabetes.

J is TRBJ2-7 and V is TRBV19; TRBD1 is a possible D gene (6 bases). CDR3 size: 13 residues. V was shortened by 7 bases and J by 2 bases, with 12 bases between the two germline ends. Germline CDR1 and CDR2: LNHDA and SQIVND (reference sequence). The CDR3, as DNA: TGTGCCAGTACCGGGACATCCCCCTACGAGCAGTACTTC. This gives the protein CASTGTSPYEQYF.

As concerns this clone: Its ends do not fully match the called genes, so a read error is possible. For the CDR3, the DNA is TGTGCTAGCAGCTCTGGGACTAGCGGGGACAATGAGCAGTTCTTC. This gives the protein CASSSGTSGDNEQFF. The chain carries TRBV7-7 and TRBJ2-1, with 13 bases fitting TRBD2. CDR3 length equals 15 residues. The germline V gene encodes CDR1 SSHAT and CDR2 FNYEAQ (reference sequence).

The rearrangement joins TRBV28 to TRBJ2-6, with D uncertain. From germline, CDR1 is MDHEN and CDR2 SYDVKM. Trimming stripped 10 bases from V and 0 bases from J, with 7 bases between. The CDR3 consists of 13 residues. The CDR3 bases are TGTGCCATACTATCCTCTGGGGCCAACGTCCTGACTTTC. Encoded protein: CAILSSGANVLTF. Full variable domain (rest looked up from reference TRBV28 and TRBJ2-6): DVKVTQSSRYLVKRTGEKVFLECVQDMDHENMFWYRQDPGLGLRLIYFSYDVKMKEKGDIPEGYSVSREKKERFSLILESASTNQTSMYLCAILSSGANVLTFGAGSRLTVL.

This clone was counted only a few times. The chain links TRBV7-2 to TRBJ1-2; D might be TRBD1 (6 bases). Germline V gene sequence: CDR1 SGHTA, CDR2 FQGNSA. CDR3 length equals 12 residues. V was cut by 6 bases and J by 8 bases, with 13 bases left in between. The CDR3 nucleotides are TGTGCCAGCAGAGACGCAGGGGCAGGCTACACCTTC. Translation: CASRDAGAGYTF.

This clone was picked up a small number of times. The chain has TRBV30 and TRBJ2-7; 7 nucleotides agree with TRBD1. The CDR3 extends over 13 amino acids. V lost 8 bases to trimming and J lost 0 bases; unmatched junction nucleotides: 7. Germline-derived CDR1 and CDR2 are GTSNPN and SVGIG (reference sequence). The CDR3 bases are TGTGCCCTTCAGGGGGTGAGCTCCTACGAGCAGTACTTC. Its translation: CALQGVSSYEQYF.

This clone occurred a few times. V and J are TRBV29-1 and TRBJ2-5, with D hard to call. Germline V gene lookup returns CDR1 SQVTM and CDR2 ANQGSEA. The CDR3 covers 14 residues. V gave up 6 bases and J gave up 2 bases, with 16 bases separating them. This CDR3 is CSVPVQDRQETQYF. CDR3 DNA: TGCAGCGTACCTGTGCAGGACCGACAAGAGACCCAGTACTTC. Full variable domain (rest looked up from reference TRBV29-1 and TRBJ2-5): SAVISQKPSRDICQRGTSLTIQCQVDSQVTMMFWYRQQPGQSLTLIATANQGSEATYESGFVIDKFPISRPNLTFSTLTVSNMSPEDSSIYLCSVPVQDRQETQYFGPGTRLLVL.

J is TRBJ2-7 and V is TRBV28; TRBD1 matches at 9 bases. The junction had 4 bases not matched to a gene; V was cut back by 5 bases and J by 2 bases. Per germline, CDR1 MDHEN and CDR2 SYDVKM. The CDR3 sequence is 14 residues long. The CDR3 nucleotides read TGTGCCAGCAGTCCCGGGGACAGGGCCTACGAGCAGTACTTC. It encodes CASSPGDRAYEQYF. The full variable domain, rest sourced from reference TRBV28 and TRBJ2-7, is DVKVTQSSRYLVKRTGEKVFLECVQDMDHENMFWYRQDPGLGLRLIYFSYDVKMKEKGDIPEGYSVSREKKERFSLILESASTNQTSMYLCASSPGDRAYEQYFGPGTRLTVT.